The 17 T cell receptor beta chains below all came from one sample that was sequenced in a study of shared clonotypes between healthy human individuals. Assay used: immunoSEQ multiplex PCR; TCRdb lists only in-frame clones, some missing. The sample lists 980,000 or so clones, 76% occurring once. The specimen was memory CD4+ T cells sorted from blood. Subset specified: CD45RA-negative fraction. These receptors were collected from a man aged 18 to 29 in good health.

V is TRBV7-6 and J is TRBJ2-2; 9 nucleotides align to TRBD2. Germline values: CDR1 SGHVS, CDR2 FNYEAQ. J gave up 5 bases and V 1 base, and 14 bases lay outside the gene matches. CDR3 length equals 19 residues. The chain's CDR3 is CASSLVDLVAGVRTGELFF. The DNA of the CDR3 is TGTGCCAGCAGCTTAGTTGATTTGGTAGCGGGAGTGCGGACCGGGGAGCTGTTTTTT. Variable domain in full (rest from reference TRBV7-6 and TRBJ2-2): GAGVSQSPRYKVTKRGQDVALRCDPISGHVSLYWYRQALGQGPEFLTYFNYEAQQDKSGLPNDRFSAERPEGSISTLTIQRTEQRDSAMYRCASSLVDLVAGVRTGELFFGEGSRLTVL.

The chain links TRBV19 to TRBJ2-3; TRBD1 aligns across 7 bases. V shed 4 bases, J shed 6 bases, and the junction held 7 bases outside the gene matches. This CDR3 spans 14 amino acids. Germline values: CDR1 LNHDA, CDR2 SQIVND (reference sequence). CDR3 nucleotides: TGTGCCAGTAGTAAAGGACAGGTTCTGGATACGCAGTATTTT. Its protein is CASSKGQVLDTQYF.

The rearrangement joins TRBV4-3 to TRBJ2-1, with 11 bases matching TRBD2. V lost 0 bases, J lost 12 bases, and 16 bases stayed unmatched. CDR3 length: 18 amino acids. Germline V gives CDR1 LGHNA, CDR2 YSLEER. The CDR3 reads CASSQDISGLTSGGWQFF. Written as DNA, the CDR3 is TGCGCCAGCAGCCAAGATATAAGTGGGCTCACTAGCGGGGGTTGGCAGTTCTTC.

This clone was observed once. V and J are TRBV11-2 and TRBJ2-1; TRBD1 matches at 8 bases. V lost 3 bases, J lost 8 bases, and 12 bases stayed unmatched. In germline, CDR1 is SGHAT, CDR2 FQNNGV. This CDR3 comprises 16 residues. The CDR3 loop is CASSFPRGRGPDEQFF. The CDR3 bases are TGTGCCAGCAGCTTCCCCAGGGGGCGGGGTCCGGATGAGCAGTTCTTC.

DNA for the CDR3: TGTGCCAGTAGGAGGGACAGATTGAACACCGGGGAGCTGTTTTTT. This encodes CASRRDRLNTGELFF. The chain combines TRBV19 with TRBJ2-2; 7 positions match TRBD1. Losses at the gene ends were 6 bases for V and 1 base for J; bases not matched to a gene: 5. Germline V lookup: CDR1 LNHDA, CDR2 SQIVND (reference sequence). The CDR3 contains 15 residues.

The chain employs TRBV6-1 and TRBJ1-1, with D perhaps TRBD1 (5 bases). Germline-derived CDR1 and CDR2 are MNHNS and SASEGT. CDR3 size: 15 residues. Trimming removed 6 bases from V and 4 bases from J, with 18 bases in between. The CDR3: CASRAPGTKTTEAFF. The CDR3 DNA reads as TGTGCCAGCAGAGCCCCCGGGACGAAGACCACTGAAGCTTTCTTT.

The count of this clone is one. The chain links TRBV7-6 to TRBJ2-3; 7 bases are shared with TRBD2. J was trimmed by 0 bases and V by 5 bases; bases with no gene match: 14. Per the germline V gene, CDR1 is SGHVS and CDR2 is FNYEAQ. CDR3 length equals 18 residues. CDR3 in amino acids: CASSGRGDSPQSTDTQYF. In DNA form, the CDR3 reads TGTGCCAGCAGCGGTCGGGGGGATAGCCCCCAAAGCACAGATACGCAGTATTTT.

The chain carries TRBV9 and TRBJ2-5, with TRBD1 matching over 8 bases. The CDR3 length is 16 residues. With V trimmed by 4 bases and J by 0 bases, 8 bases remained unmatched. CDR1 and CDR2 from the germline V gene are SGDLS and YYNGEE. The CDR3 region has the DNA TGTGCCAGCAGCCCTCATGAGGGACAGGACCAAGAGACCCAGTACTTC. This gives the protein CASSPHEGQDQETQYF.

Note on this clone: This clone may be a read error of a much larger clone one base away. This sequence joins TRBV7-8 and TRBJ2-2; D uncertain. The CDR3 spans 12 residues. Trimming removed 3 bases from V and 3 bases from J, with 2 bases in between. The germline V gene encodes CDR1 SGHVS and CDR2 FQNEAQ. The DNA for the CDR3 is TGTGCCAGCAGCTTTTACACCGGGGAGCTGTTTTTT. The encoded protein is CASSFYTGELFF.

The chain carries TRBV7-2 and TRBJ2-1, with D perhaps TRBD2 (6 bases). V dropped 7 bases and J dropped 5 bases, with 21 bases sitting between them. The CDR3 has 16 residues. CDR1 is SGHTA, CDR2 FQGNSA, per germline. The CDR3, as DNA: TGTGCCAGCACCCTAGCGCGTAGGATTTTGAACAATGAGCAGTTCTTC. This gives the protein CASTLARRILNNEQFF.

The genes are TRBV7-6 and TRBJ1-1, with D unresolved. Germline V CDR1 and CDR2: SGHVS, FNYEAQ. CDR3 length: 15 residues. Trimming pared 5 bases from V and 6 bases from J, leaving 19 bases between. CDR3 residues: CASSPRGGPSAEAFF. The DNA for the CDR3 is TGTGCCAGCAGCCCCCGAGGAGGGCCTTCGGCTGAAGCTTTCTTT.

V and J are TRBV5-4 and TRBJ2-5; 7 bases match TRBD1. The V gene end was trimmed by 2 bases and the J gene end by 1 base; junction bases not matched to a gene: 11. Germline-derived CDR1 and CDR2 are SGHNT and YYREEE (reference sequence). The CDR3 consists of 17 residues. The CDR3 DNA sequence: TGTGCCAGCAGCTTCAAGTTGGCAGGGGGATCCCAAGAGACCCAGTACTTC. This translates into CASSFKLAGGSQETQYF.

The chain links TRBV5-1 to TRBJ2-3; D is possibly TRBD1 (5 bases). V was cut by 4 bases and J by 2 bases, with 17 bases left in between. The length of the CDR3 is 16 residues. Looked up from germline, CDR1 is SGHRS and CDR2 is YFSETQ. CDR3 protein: CASSPPKGQITDTQYF. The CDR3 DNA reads TGCGCCAGCAGCCCTCCGAAGGGGCAAATCACAGATACGCAGTATTTT.

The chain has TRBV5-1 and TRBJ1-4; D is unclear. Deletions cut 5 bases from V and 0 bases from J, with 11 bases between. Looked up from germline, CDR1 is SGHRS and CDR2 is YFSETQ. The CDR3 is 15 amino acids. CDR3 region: CASRTRSATNEKLFF. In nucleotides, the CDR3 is TGCGCCAGCAGGACAAGAAGTGCAACTAATGAAAAACTGTTTTTT.

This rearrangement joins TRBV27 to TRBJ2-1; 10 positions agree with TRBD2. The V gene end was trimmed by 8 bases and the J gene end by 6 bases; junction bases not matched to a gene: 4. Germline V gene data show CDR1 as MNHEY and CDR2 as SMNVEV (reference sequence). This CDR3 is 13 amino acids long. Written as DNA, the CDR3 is TGTGCCAGCCTAAGACTAGCGGGCAATGAGCAGTTCTTC. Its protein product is CASLRLAGNEQFF.

The chain's CDR3 is CASSLGGFDAFF. CDR3 sequence (DNA): TGTGCCAGCAGCTTAGGAGGGTTTGACGCTTTCTTT. This chain links TRBV11-2 with TRBJ1-1; no definite D call. Germline CDR1 reads SGHAT; CDR2 reads FQNNGV. The germline V and J ends were trimmed by 1 base and 11 bases, with 11 bases remaining between them. This CDR3 spans 12 amino acids. The whole variable domain, remainder taken from reference TRBV11-2 and TRBJ1-1, is EAGVAQSPRYKIIEKRQSVAFWCNPISGHATLYWYQQILGQGPKLLIQFQNNGVVDDSQLPKDRFSAERLKGVDSTLKIQPAKLEDSAVYLCASSLGGFDAFFGQGTRLTVV.

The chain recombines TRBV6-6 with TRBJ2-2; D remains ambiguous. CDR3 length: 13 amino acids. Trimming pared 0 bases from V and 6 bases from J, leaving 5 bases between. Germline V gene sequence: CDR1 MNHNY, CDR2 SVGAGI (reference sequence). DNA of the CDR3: TGTGCCAGCAGTTACTCAGAAGCCGGGGAGCTGTTTTTT. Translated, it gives CASSYSEAGELFF.